The clone carrying this T cell receptor (beta chain) has more than one count but fewer than ten. The ends lost 0 bases at V and 11 bases at J; junction bases unmatched: 5. Germline V CDR1 and CDR2: SGDLS, YYNGEE. The CDR3 has 13 amino acids. Expressed TCRB transcripts were sequenced because the entire RNA isolate underwent reverse transcription. An average of about 3.5 million reads was obtained for naive, central memory and regulatory T cell samples. Measured with immunoSEQ multiplex PCR; TCRdb has only the in-frame clones, and not every one. The sample consists of hundreds of thousands of clones, about an eighth of them appearing once. The data originate from a study of beta chain features in type 1 diabetes.

Sequencing was carried out using naive CD4+ T cells from blood. This chain connects TRBV9 to TRBJ1-5, with 7 bases fitting TRBD1. This sequence was found in a woman aged 18-29 years in good health. CDR3 in amino acids: CASSVESGGTQHF. CDR3 sequence (DNA): TGTGCCAGCAGCGTAGAATCAGGGGGGACCCAGCATTTT.